Each of the 13 T cell receptor beta chains below was sequenced from the same sample in a study of blood T cell repertoires in COVID-19 (TCRdb year 2020). Library prep was done by the immunoSEQ multiplex PCR assay. Held by TCRdb, this immuneACCESS table contains in-frame sequences only and omits some clones. Under half of the omission traces to an unresolved V gene where checked; the cause of the rest is unknown. This sample comprises roughly 250,000 clones, roughly 87% of them detected only once. Together, the top ten hold roughly 7.8% of the sample. What was sequenced was peripheral blood. These receptors came from a man in his 60s who had recovered from COVID-19.

This clone was seen more than once but under ten times. This chain connects TRBV27 to TRBJ2-7; 9 bases agree with TRBD1. The CDR3 covers 14 residues. Germline-derived CDR1 and CDR2 are MNHEY and SMNVEV (reference sequence). Losses at the gene ends were 5 bases for V and 6 bases for J; bases not matched to a gene: 8. The CDR3 DNA reads as TGTGCCAGCAGTGGAGGGACAGGGTCGTTCGAGCAGTACTTC. This sequence encodes CASSGGTGSFEQYF.

This chain uses TRBV21-1 with TRBJ2-5; TRBD2 is taken as the D call from the table, unchecked against the DNA. TRBV21-1 is an annotated pseudogene. The length of the CDR3 is 17 residues. CDR3 amino acids: CASSKDRASGEQETQYF. CDR3 coding DNA: TGTGCCAGCAGCAAAGACAGGGCTAGCGGGGAACAAGAGACCCAGTACTTC.

This clone was found a few times. The chain is built from TRBV19 and TRBJ1-6; 9 bases agree with TRBD1. The germline V gene encodes CDR1 LNHDA and CDR2 SQIVND (reference sequence). With V trimmed by 7 bases and J by 8 bases, 6 bases remained unmatched. The CDR3 spans 14 residues. This CDR3 is CASNWDREDSPLHF. In DNA, the CDR3 is TGTGCCAGTAATTGGGACAGGGAGGATTCACCCCTCCACTTT. Supplemented by reference TRBV19 and TRBJ1-6, the full variable domain reads DGGITQSPKYLFRKEGQNVTLSCEQNLNHDAMYWYRQDPGQGLRLIYYSQIVNDFQKGDIAEGYSVSREKKESFPLTVTSAQKNPTAFYLCASNWDREDSPLHFGNGTRLTVT.

This chain links TRBV7-2 with TRBJ2-1, with 8 positions matching TRBD1. The CDR3 is made up of 16 amino acids. Germline trimming cut 1 base from V and 6 bases from J; bases unmatched to any gene: 8. CDR1 and CDR2 (germline): SGHTA, FQGNSA. CDR3 in DNA: TGTGCCAGCAGCTTAGTCGTGACAGGGGTCGGCAATGAGCAGTTCTTC. Encoded protein: CASSLVVTGVGNEQFF.

The rearrangement joins TRBV2 to TRBJ2-2, with D perhaps matching TRBD2 (6 bases). The CDR3 loop spans 13 amino acids. Between the trimmed V and J ends, which lost 6 bases and 4 bases, there was a span of 9 bases. CDR1 is SNHLY and CDR2 is FYNNEI in the germline V gene. DNA for the CDR3: TGTGCCAGCAGGGGACTTTTCACCGGGGAGCTGTTTTTT. This gives the protein CASRGLFTGELFF.

This sequence joins TRBV11-2 and TRBJ2-7; 7 bases map to TRBD1. Germline V gives CDR1 SGHAT, CDR2 FQNNGV. This CDR3 comprises 15 residues. With 2 bases clipped from V and 3 bases from J, the junction kept 7 bases outside the gene matches. The CDR3 nucleotides are TGTGCCAGCAGCTTACAGGGACAGAGGGTCTACGAGCAGTACTTC. The encoded protein is CASSLQGQRVYEQYF.

The DNA of the CDR3 is TGTGCCACCAGTGTTTCGGGGGGGGCGAAAGATACGCAGTATTTT. It is translated as CATSVSGGAKDTQYF. This chain links TRBV24-1 with TRBJ2-3, with TRBD2 matching over 8 bases. The CDR3 covers 15 residues. The V and J ends lost 5 bases and 5 bases, in that order; junction bases with no gene match: 8. CDR1 is KGHDR and CDR2 is SFDVKD in the germline V gene.

The chain joins TRBV6-5 to TRBJ2-3; 9 bases agree with TRBD1. The CDR3 length is 15 residues. The J segment lost 6 bases and the V segment lost 4 bases, leaving 8 bases of the junction unmatched. Germline V gives CDR1 MNHEY, CDR2 SVGAGI. CDR3 nucleotides: TGTGCCAGCAGTTGGGACAGGGCCCGCGGGGATACGCAGTATTTT. Its protein product is CASSWDRARGDTQYF.

V is TRBV25-1 and J is TRBJ1-3; D is undetermined. Germline CDR1 is MGHDK and CDR2 is SYGVNS. This CDR3 spans 11 amino acids. Deletions cut 4 bases from V and 4 bases from J, with 2 bases between. The CDR3 region is CASSAGNTIYF. DNA of the CDR3: TGTGCCAGCAGTGCGGGAAACACCATATATTTT.

The chain uses TRBV14 and TRBJ1-2, with D maybe TRBD1 (6 bases). The CDR3 totals 17 residues. V was shortened by 0 bases and J by 4 bases, with 18 bases between the two germline ends. Germline CDR1 and CDR2: SGHDN and FVKESK. The CDR3, as DNA: TGTGCCAGCAGCCAAGATCGGGCCCGGGGGGCCGCCTATGGCTACACCTTC. This translates into CASSQDRARGAAYGYTF.

The V and J genes are TRBV7-9 and TRBJ2-2; 10 nucleotides match TRBD2. This CDR3 has 18 amino acids. The V and J ends lost 3 bases and 1 base, in that order; junction bases with no gene match: 8. Germline CDR1 SEHNR, CDR2 FQNEAQ (reference sequence). CDR3 nucleotide sequence: TGTGCCAGCAGCTTCCGGCTAGCGGGGGCCTTGAACACCGGGGAGCTGTTTTTT. This codes for CASSFRLAGALNTGELFF.

The rearrangement uses TRBV29-1 and TRBJ2-3, with TRBD1 as a possible D gene (5 bases). CDR1 is SQVTM, CDR2 ANQGSEA, per germline. The CDR3 runs 13 residues. V was trimmed by 4 bases and J by 4 bases, leaving 12 bases between them. The CDR3 DNA is TGCAGCGTTGTAGCCAGGGCCTCAGATACGCAGTATTTT. As protein: CSVVARASDTQYF.

J is TRBJ2-1 and V is TRBV3-1 (or the pseudogene TRBV3-2); 7 bases match TRBD2. Germline lookup yields CDR1 LGHDT and CDR2 YNNKEL (reference sequence). The V segment lost 0 bases and the J segment 10 bases; nucleotides outside the gene matches: 15. The CDR3 length is 17 residues. CDR3 sequence reads: CASSQDRLALLRKEQFF. The CDR3 DNA follows: TGTGCCAGCAGCCAAGACCGACTAGCCTTGTTGAGAAAGGAGCAGTTCTTC.